This is a list of T cell receptor beta chains from one sample in a study of Ad26.COV2.S vaccination and SARS-CoV-2 variants. Measured with immunoSEQ multiplex PCR; TCRdb has only the in-frame clones, and not every one. The sample lists hundreds of thousands of clones, 80% to 90% seen once, with around 3.5% in the top ten. Sequencing was performed on peripheral blood, taken in a trial of Ad26.COV2.S vaccine versus placebo. The receptors come from a person aged 18 to 65 who received the Ad26.COV2.S COVID-19 vaccine or a placebo. The CDR3 runs from the conserved cysteine through the conserved F or W. The order of the fields is clone size, J gene, D gene, V gene, CDR3 protein, CDR3 DNA. D genes are given only for firm matches. Expanded clones are given a class, and other clones once, few, many or no size at all.

size: -
J: TRBJ1-5
D: TRBD1
V: TRBV30
CDR3: CAWSRPGTGGGRNQPQHF
DNA: TGTGCCTGGAGTCGTCCCGGGACAGGGGGAGGTCGTAATCAGCCCCAGCATTTT

size: -
J: TRBJ1-2
D: -
V: TRBV25-1
CDR3: CASRGGGEGYTF
DNA: TGTGCCAGCAGGGGAGGGGGTGAAGGCTACACCTTC

size: few
J: TRBJ1-4
D: TRBD1
V: TRBV6-5
CDR3: CASSSGQDEKLFF
DNA: TGTGCCAGCAGCTCCGGACAGGATGAAAAACTGTTTTTT

size: few
J: TRBJ2-7
D: -
V: TRBV5-1
CDR3: CASSPQGNEQYF
DNA: TGCGCCAGCAGCCCACAGGGAAACGAGCAGTACTTC

size: -
J: TRBJ2-2
D: -
V: TRBV5-8
CDR3: CASSLYQGPNTGELFF
DNA: TGTGCCAGCAGCTTGTACCAGGGGCCGAACACCGGGGAGCTGTTTTTT

size: -
J: TRBJ2-7
D: TRBD1
V: TRBV7-8
CDR3: CASSLRQGTRAEQYF
DNA: TGTGCCAGCAGCTTACGACAGGGGACTCGGGCCGAGCAGTACTTC

size: -
J: TRBJ2-7
D: -
V: TRBV2
CDR3: CASSLGPGRQYF
DNA: TGTGCCAGCAGTTTGGGACCGGGCCGGCAGTACTTC

size: -
J: TRBJ1-5
D: TRBD1
V: TRBV18
CDR3: CASSRYRGGDQPQHF
DNA: TGTGCCAGCTCACGCTACAGGGGAGGCGATCAGCCCCAGCATTTT

size: -
J: TRBJ2-1
D: -
V: TRBV10-2
CDR3: CASSEDSPSEQFF
DNA: TGCGCCAGCAGTGAGGATAGCCCCAGCGAGCAGTTCTTC

size: -
J: TRBJ1-1
D: -
V: TRBV29-1
CDR3: CSVYEGLNTEAFF
DNA: TGCAGCGTTTATGAGGGCTTGAACACTGAAGCTTTCTTT

size: -
J: TRBJ2-7
D: -
V: TRBV4-3
CDR3: CASSQDLGSSYEQYF
DNA: TGCGCCAGCAGCCAAGATCTGGGGAGCTCCTACGAGCAGTACTTC

size: -
J: TRBJ1-2
D: -
V: TRBV5-8
CDR3: CASSFEQGWYGYTF
DNA: TGTGCCAGCAGCTTCGAACAGGGTTGGTATGGCTACACCTTC

size: -
J: TRBJ2-3
D: -
V: TRBV27
CDR3: CASSPGPTPDTQYF
DNA: TGTGCCAGCAGCCCGGGCCCAACGCCAGATACGCAGTATTTT

size: -
J: TRBJ1-1
D: -
V: TRBV12-3/TRBV12-4
CDR3: CASSYRWGGEAFF
DNA: TGTGCCAGCAGTTATCGGTGGGGGGGTGAAGCTTTCTTT

size: -
J: TRBJ2-7
D: -
V: TRBV15
CDR3: CATSRDQWGEQYF
DNA: TGTGCCACCAGCAGAGATCAGTGGGGCGAGCAGTACTTC

size: -
J: TRBJ1-1
D: -
V: TRBV16
CDR3: CASSRQAEAFF
DNA: TGTGCCAGCAGCCGCCAGGCTGAAGCTTTCTTT

size: -
J: TRBJ1-3
D: -
V: TRBV19
CDR3: CASSRAPVSGNTIYF
DNA: TGTGCCAGTAGTCGAGCACCGGTCTCTGGAAACACCATATATTTT

size: few
J: TRBJ2-7
D: -
V: TRBV14
CDR3: CASSQETRTEVGEQYF
DNA: TGTGCCAGCAGCCAAGAAACACGGACGGAGGTCGGCGAGCAGTACTTC

size: -
J: TRBJ1-3
D: -
V: TRBV29-1
CDR3: CSVEGGSGNTIYF
DNA: TGCAGCGTTGAAGGCGGTTCTGGAAACACCATATATTTT

size: -
J: TRBJ2-6
D: TRBD1
V: TRBV19
CDR3: CASSSQGAGANVLTF
DNA: TGTGCCAGTAGTTCACAGGGGGCAGGGGCCAACGTCCTGACTTTC

size: -
J: TRBJ1-5
D: TRBD1
V: TRBV6-5
CDR3: CASILDRDVQPQHF
DNA: TGTGCCAGCATCCTGGACAGGGATGTTCAGCCCCAGCATTTT

size: -
J: TRBJ1-1
D: -
V: TRBV10-3
CDR3: CAISELGDTNTEAFF
DNA: TGTGCCATCAGTGAGCTCGGGGATACTAACACTGAAGCTTTCTTT

size: -
J: TRBJ1-2
D: -
V: TRBV27
CDR3: CASSLSLGAGGGYTF
DNA: TGTGCCAGCAGTTTATCACTGGGGGCGGGAGGTGGCTACACCTTC

size: -
J: TRBJ1-4
D: TRBD1
V: TRBV6-5
CDR3: CASSPDRGRGEKLFF
DNA: TGTGCCAGCAGCCCCGACAGGGGACGGGGCGAAAAACTGTTTTTT

size: -
J: TRBJ2-7
D: -
V: TRBV5-1
CDR3: CASSLAQAYEQYF
DNA: TGCGCCAGCAGCTTGGCACAGGCCTACGAGCAGTACTTC

size: -
J: TRBJ2-1
D: -
V: TRBV21-1
CDR3: CASSHTPDRGPSNEQFF
DNA: TGTGCCAGCAGCCACACCCCCGACAGGGGGCCCTCCAATGAGCAGTTCTTC

size: -
J: TRBJ2-5
D: -
V: TRBV5-1
CDR3: CASSTTGSGETQYF
DNA: TGCGCCAGCAGCACCACAGGGTCCGGGGAGACCCAGTACTTC

size: -
J: TRBJ1-5
D: -
V: TRBV6-6
CDR3: CASSYEGSFNQPQHF
DNA: TGTGCCAGCAGTTACGAGGGGTCTTTCAATCAGCCCCAGCATTTT

size: -
J: TRBJ1-5
D: -
V: TRBV29-1
CDR3: CSVEVGYNQPQHF
DNA: TGCAGCGTTGAAGTTGGGTACAATCAGCCCCAGCATTTT

size: -
J: TRBJ2-7
D: TRBD1
V: TRBV6-5
CDR3: CASSQGALSSYEQYF
DNA: TGTGCCAGCAGTCAGGGGGCTTTGAGTTCCTACGAGCAGTACTTC

size: -
J: TRBJ1-1
D: -
V: TRBV18
CDR3: CASSAGRETEAFF
DNA: TGTGCCAGCTCCGCCGGACGGGAAACTGAAGCTTTCTTT

size: -
J: TRBJ1-1
D: TRBD1
V: TRBV6-5
CDR3: CASSRRDSPEAFF
DNA: TGTGCCAGCAGCCGACGGGACAGTCCTGAAGCTTTCTTT

size: -
J: TRBJ2-3
D: -
V: TRBV6-4
CDR3: CASSGERDSNTQYF
DNA: TGTGCCAGCAGTGGGGAGAGGGATTCCAATACGCAGTATTTT

size: -
J: TRBJ2-3
D: TRBD2
V: TRBV9
CDR3: CASSALTSADTQYF
DNA: TGTGCCAGCAGCGCGTTGACTAGCGCCGATACGCAGTATTTT

size: -
J: TRBJ1-4
D: TRBD1
V: TRBV5-1
CDR3: CASSPGQGSWEKLFF
DNA: TGCGCCAGCAGCCCTGGACAGGGGTCGTGGGAAAAACTGTTTTTT

size: once
J: TRBJ2-7
D: TRBD1
V: TRBV7-2
CDR3: CASMRDRGSYEQYF
DNA: TGTGCCAGCATGCGGGACAGGGGTTCCTACGAGCAGTACTTC

size: few
J: TRBJ2-2
D: TRBD2
V: TRBV19
CDR3: CASSPLAGTNTGELFF
DNA: TGTGCCAGTAGTCCACTAGCGGGAACGAACACCGGGGAGCTGTTTTTT

size: -
J: TRBJ2-3
D: -
V: TRBV7-6
CDR3: CASSLWGPRTDTQYF
DNA: TGTGCCAGCAGCTTATGGGGTCCTCGGACAGATACGCAGTATTTT

size: -
J: TRBJ2-5
D: -
V: TRBV27
CDR3: CASSSSAGETQYF
DNA: TGTGCCAGCAGTTCCTCCGCAGGAGAGACCCAGTACTTC

size: -
J: TRBJ2-7
D: -
V: TRBV11-2
CDR3: CASRGAVYYEQYF
DNA: TGTGCCAGCCGAGGGGCCGTGTACTACGAGCAGTACTTC

size: once
J: TRBJ1-1
D: -
V: TRBV27
CDR3: CASSLHLNTEAFF
DNA: TGTGCCAGCAGTTTACACCTTAACACTGAAGCTTTCTTT

size: once
J: TRBJ1-2
D: TRBD1
V: TRBV4-1
CDR3: CASSQRYRGESYTF
DNA: TGCGCCAGCAGCCAACGCTACAGGGGAGAGAGCTACACCTTC

size: -
J: TRBJ1-2
D: TRBD1
V: TRBV12-3/TRBV12-4
CDR3: CASSLGQGNTF
DNA: TGTGCCAGCAGTTTAGGACAGGGGAACACCTTC

size: -
J: TRBJ2-1
D: -
V: TRBV5-1
CDR3: CASSVGGYNEQFF
DNA: TGCGCCAGCAGCGTGGGGGGTTACAATGAGCAGTTCTTC

size: -
J: TRBJ1-5
D: -
V: TRBV5-6
CDR3: CASSPGGSQPQHF
DNA: TGTGCCAGCAGCCCGGGTGGATCTCAGCCCCAGCATTTT

size: -
J: TRBJ2-3
D: -
V: TRBV11-2
CDR3: CASSFGDTQYF
DNA: TGTGCCAGCAGCTTCGGCGATACGCAGTATTTT

size: -
J: TRBJ2-5
D: TRBD1
V: TRBV27
CDR3: CASSLRTGGKETQYF
DNA: TGTGCCAGCAGTTTACGAACAGGGGGGAAAGAGACCCAGTACTTC

size: -
J: TRBJ2-5
D: -
V: TRBV4-1
CDR3: CASSQFLARGGQETQYF
DNA: TGCGCCAGCAGCCAATTTCTAGCGAGGGGGGGCCAAGAGACCCAGTACTTC

size: -
J: TRBJ2-2
D: -
V: TRBV7-2
CDR3: CASSALRTLTLASGELFF
DNA: TGTGCCAGCAGCGCGCTTCGCACCCTTACCCTTGCTAGCGGGGAGCTGTTTTTT

size: -
J: TRBJ2-3
D: -
V: TRBV3-1/TRBV3-2
CDR3: CASRQSIHTDTQYF
DNA: TGTGCCAGCAGGCAATCGATCCACACAGATACGCAGTATTTT

size: -
J: TRBJ1-2
D: -
V: TRBV20-1
CDR3: CSASPAGYADYGYTF
DNA: TGCAGTGCTAGTCCGGCAGGGTATGCCGACTATGGCTACACCTTC

size: -
J: TRBJ1-5
D: -
V: TRBV6-2/TRBV6-3
CDR3: CASSSRGIGNQPQHF
DNA: TGTGCCAGCAGTTCCCGAGGGATAGGCAATCAGCCCCAGCATTTT

size: once
J: TRBJ1-5
D: -
V: TRBV7-8
CDR3: CASSLVTASYSNQPQHF
DNA: TGTGCCAGCAGCTTAGTTACAGCGAGCTATAGCAATCAGCCCCAGCATTTT

size: -
J: TRBJ1-2
D: -
V: TRBV30
CDR3: CAWSVGLWENYGYTF
DNA: TGTGCCTGGAGTGTAGGTCTTTGGGAAAACTATGGCTACACCTTC